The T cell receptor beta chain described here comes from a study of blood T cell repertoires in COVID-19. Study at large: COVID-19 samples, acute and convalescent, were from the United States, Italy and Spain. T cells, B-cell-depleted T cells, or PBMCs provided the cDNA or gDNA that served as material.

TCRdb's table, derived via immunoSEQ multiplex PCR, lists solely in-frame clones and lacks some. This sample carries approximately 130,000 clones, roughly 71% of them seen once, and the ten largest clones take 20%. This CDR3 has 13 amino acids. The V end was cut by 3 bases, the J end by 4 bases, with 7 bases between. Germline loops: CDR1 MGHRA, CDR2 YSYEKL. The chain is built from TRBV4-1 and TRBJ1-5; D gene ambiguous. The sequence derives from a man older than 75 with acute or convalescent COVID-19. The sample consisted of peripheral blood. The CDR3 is CASSQGTNQPQHF. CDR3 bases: TGCGCCAGCAGCCAGGGCACTAATCAGCCCCAGCATTTT.